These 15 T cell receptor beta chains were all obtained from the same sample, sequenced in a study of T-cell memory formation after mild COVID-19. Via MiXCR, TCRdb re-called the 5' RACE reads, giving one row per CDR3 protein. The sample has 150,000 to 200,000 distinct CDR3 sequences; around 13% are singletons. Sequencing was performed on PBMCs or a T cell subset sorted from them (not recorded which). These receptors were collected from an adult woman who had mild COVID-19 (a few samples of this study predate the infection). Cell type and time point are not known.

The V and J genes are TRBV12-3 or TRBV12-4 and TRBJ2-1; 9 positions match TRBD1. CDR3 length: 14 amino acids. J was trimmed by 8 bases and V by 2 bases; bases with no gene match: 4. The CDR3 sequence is CASSLTGGWDEQFF. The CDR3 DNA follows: TGTGCCAGCAGTTTAACAGGGGGCTGGGATGAGCAGTTCTTC.

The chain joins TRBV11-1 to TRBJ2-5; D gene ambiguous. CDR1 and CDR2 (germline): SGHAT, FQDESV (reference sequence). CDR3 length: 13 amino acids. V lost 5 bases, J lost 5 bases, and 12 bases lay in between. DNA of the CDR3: TGTGCCAGCAGCAGGGCTTTAGGGGAGACCCAGTACTTC. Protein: CASSRALGETQYF.

The CDR3 region is CASSSFPGTFFEAFF. In DNA form, the CDR3 reads TGCGCCAGCAGCTCCTTCCCCGGGACTTTTTTTGAAGCTTTCTTT. The chain is built from TRBV5-1 and TRBJ1-1, with D perhaps TRBD1 (5 bases). CDR1 SGHRS and CDR2 YFSETQ come from the germline V gene. The V gene lost 3 bases and the J gene lost 7 bases, with 19 bases spanning the gap. CDR3 length: 15 residues.

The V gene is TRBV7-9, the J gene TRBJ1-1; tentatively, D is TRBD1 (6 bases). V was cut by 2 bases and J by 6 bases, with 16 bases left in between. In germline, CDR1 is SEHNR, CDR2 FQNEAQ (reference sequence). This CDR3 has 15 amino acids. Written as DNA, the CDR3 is TGTGCCAGCAGCTTACTCCCAAGGGGGTTCGCTGAAGCTTTCTTT. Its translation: CASSLLPRGFAEAFF.

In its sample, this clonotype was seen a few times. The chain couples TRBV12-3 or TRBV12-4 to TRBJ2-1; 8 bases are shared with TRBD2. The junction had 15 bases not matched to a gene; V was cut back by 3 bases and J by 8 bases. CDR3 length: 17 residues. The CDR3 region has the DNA TGTGCCAGCAGTTTTTTCTGGCCAGCGGGAGAGTTTTATGAGCAGTTCTTC. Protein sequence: CASSFFWPAGEFYEQFF.

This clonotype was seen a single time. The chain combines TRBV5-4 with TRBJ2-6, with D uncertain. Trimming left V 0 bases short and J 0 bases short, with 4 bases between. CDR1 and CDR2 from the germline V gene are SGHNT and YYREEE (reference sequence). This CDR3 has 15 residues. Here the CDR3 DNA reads TGTGCCAGCAGCTTGGACCACTCTGGGGCCAACGTCCTGACTTTC. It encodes CASSLDHSGANVLTF.

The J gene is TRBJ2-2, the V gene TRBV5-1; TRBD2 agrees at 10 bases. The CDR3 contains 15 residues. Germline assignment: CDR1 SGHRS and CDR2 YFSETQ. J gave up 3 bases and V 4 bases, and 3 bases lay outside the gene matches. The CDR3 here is CASSKGLADTGELFF. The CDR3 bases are TGCGCCAGCAGCAAAGGACTAGCGGACACCGGGGAGCTGTTTTTT.

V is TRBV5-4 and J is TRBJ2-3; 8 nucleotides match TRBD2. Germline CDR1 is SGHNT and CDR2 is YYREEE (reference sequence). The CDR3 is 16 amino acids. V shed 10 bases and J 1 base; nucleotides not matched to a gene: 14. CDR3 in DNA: TGTGCCCTTAGGACGGGAGCGGGAGTCGGCACAGATACGCAGTATTTT. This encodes CALRTGAGVGTDTQYF.

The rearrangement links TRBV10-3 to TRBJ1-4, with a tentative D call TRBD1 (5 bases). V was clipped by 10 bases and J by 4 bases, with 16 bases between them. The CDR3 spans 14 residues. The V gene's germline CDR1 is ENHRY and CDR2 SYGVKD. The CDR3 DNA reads TGTGCCAATTTTTCGGGCAGGGATAATGAAAAACTGTTTTTT. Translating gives CANFSGRDNEKLFF.

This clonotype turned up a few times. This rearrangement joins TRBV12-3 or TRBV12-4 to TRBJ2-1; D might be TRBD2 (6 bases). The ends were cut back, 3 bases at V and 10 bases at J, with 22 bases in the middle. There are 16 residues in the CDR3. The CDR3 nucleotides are TGTGCCAGCAGTTTGCGGCGGAGGGGCCCCCTTTGGGAGCAGTTCTTC. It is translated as CASSLRRRGPLWEQFF.

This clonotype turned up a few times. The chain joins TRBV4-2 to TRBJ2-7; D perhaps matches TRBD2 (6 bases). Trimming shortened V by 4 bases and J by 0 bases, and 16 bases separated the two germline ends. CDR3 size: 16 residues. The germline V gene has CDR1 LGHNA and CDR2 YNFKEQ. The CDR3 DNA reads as TGTGCCAGCAGCCCTGGAGTTCTAGCGATCTCCTACGAGCAGTACTTC. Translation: CASSPGVLAISYEQYF.

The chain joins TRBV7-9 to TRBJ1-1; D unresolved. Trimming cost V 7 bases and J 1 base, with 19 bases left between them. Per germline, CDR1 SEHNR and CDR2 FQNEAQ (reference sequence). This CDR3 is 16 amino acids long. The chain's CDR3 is CASTDWSVSRNTEAFF. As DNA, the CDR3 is TGTGCCAGCACCGATTGGTCCGTGTCCAGGAACACTGAAGCTTTCTTT.

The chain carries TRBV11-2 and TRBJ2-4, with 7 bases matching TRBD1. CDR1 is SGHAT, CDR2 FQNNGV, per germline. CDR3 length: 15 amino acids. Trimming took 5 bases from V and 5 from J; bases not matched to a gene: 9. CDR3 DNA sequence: TGTGCCAGCAGCATCTACAGGGGTGGGGAAAACATTCAGTACTTC. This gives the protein CASSIYRGGENIQYF.

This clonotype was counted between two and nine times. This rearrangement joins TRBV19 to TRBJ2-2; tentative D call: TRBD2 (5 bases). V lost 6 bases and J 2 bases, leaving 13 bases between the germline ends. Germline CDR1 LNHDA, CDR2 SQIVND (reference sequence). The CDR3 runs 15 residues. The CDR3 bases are TGTGCCAGTAGGGAAGCGGTTTTTAACACCGGGGAGCTGTTTTTT. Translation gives CASREAVFNTGELFF.

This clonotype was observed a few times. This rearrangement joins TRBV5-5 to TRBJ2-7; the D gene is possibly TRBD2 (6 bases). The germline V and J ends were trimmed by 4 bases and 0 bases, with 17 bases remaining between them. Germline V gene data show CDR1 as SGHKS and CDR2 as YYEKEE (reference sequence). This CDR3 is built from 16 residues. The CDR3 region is CASSPEGLSNSYEQYF. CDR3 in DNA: TGTGCCAGCAGCCCCGAGGGACTGTCGAACTCCTACGAGCAGTACTTC.